These 26 T cell receptor beta chains share one sample of origin, sequenced in a study of shared clonotypes between healthy human individuals. Measured with immunoSEQ multiplex PCR; TCRdb has only the in-frame clones, and not every one. The table lists 530,000 or so clones, about 79% of them singletons. Source material: PBMCs. The receptors come from a woman aged 35 to 49 in good health. Some clones in this sample may be carry-over from other donors' samples.

V and J are TRBV7-2 and TRBJ2-2; D not resolved. Trimming shortened V by 2 bases and J by 0 bases, and 10 bases separated the two germline ends. Germline CDR1 SGHTA, CDR2 FQGNSA. This CDR3 comprises 16 residues. CDR3 in amino acids: CASSLWFQTNTGELFF. The CDR3 bases are TGTGCCAGCAGCTTATGGTTTCAGACGAACACCGGGGAGCTGTTTTTT.

The chain joins TRBV10-3 to TRBJ2-3, with TRBD2 identical over 14 bases. Per germline, CDR1 ENHRY and CDR2 SYGVKD. The CDR3 has 15 amino acids. J was trimmed by 5 bases and V by 4 bases; bases with no gene match: 2. The CDR3 bases are TGTGCCATCAGTGGAGGACTAGCGGGGGGAGATACGCAGTATTTT. Residues: CAISGGLAGGDTQYF.

This chain links TRBV2 with TRBJ1-2, with 8 bases that match TRBD1. CDR1 SNHLY and CDR2 FYNNEI come from the germline V gene. Trimming removed 5 bases from V and 5 bases from J; junction bases left unmatched: 4. The CDR3 is 13 residues long. The CDR3 DNA is TGTGCCAGCAGTCAGGGGGCCGGGTATGGCTACACCTTC. Protein product: CASSQGAGYGYTF. Combining the CDR3 with reference TRBV2 and TRBJ1-2 gives the whole variable domain EPEVTQTPSHQVTQMGQEVILRCVPISNHLYFYWYRQILGQKVEFLVSFYNNEISEKSEIFDDQFSVERPDGSNFTLKIRSTKLEDSAMYFCASSQGAGYGYTFGSGTRLTVV.

The chain joins TRBV29-1 to TRBJ2-1; the match to TRBD1 covers 8 bases. The V gene end was trimmed by 3 bases and the J gene end by 0 bases; junction bases not matched to a gene: 10. The CDR3 sequence is 17 residues long. Germline CDR1 SQVTM, CDR2 ANQGSEA. The CDR3 DNA follows: TGCAGCGTTGAGCGGACAGGGAGATTTTACTCCTACAATGAGCAGTTCTTC. Amino acids: CSVERTGRFYSYNEQFF.

The chain has TRBV7-3 and TRBJ2-2; D is ambiguous. V shed 5 bases and J shed 7 bases, with 11 bases lying between them. The CDR3 contains 13 residues. Germline loops: CDR1 SGHTA, CDR2 FQGTGA. The CDR3 bases are TGTGCCAGCAGCATGGACCGGGTCGGGGAGCTGTTTTTT. As protein: CASSMDRVGELFF.

The chain has TRBV6-5 and TRBJ2-3, with D possibly being TRBD2 (5 bases). V gave up 0 bases and J gave up 8 bases, with 15 bases separating them. CDR1 and CDR2 from the germline V gene are MNHEY and SVGAGI. This CDR3 is 15 amino acids long. DNA of the CDR3: TGTGCCAGCAGTTACTCGGCGGGCCTGCAAGGTACGCAGTATTTT. Translation: CASSYSAGLQGTQYF.

The gene calls are TRBV19 and TRBJ1-5; 9 nucleotides agree with TRBD1. The CDR3 sequence is 16 residues long. Unmatched junction bases numbered 9, after V lost 7 bases and J lost 2 bases. CDR1 and CDR2 from the germline V gene are LNHDA and SQIVND (reference sequence). CDR3 region: CASTSQGAVRNQPQHF. Here the CDR3 DNA reads TGTGCCAGTACATCACAGGGGGCCGTGCGCAATCAGCCCCAGCATTTT.

DNA for the CDR3: TGTGCCTGGAGTGGGGGGGCTACTCCCTACAATGAGCAGTTCTTC. The encoded protein is CAWSGGATPYNEQFF. The chain links TRBV30 to TRBJ2-1, with D perhaps given as TRBD1 or TRBD2 (6 bases each). The CDR3 has 15 residues. Germline V gene data show CDR1 as GTSNPN and CDR2 as SVGIG (reference sequence). Trimming took 1 base from V and 2 from J, leaving 12 bases between them.

This clone turned up a few times. V is TRBV4-3 and J is TRBJ1-5, with D tentatively TRBD1 (6 bases). CDR1 LGHNA and CDR2 YSLEER come from the germline V gene. V was clipped by 0 bases and J by 6 bases, with 6 bases between them. This CDR3 spans 13 amino acids. CDR3 loop: CASSQEGAQPQHF. The CDR3 nucleotides read TGCGCCAGCAGCCAAGAGGGGGCTCAGCCCCAGCATTTT.

The chain combines TRBV20-1 with TRBJ2-5; D is ambiguous. Germline V CDR1 and CDR2: DFQATT, SNEGSKA (reference sequence). V lost 7 bases and J lost 4, with 10 bases in between. This CDR3 has 11 residues. CDR3: CSVAYSETQYF. In nucleotides, the CDR3 is TGCAGTGTGGCATATTCAGAGACCCAGTACTTC.

This rearrangement joins TRBV6-1 to TRBJ2-7; 11 bases align to TRBD2. Trimming at V came to 5 bases and at J to 3 bases, leaving 3 bases not matched to a gene. Germline-derived CDR1 and CDR2 are MNHNS and SASEGT. This CDR3 has 14 residues. CDR3 sequence: CASSLTSGDYEQYF. The CDR3 DNA is TGTGCCAGCAGTTTGACTAGCGGGGACTACGAGCAGTACTTC.

This sequence joins TRBV4-2 and TRBJ1-2; a weak D match, TRBD1 (5 bases). The germline CDR1 and CDR2 sequences are LGHNA and YNFKEQ. The CDR3 spans 17 residues. V was cut by 3 bases and J by 5 bases, with 22 bases left in between. This CDR3 reads CASSQERQSLIAYGYTF. The CDR3 nucleotides read TGTGCCAGCAGCCAGGAGAGACAGTCCTTGATCGCGTATGGCTACACCTTC.

The V and J genes are TRBV7-9 and TRBJ2-1; D gene uncertain. Trimming removed 4 bases at V and 12 bases at J, with 7 bases between. The V gene's germline CDR1 is SEHNR and CDR2 FQNEAQ (reference sequence). The CDR3 spans 10 residues. This CDR3 is CASSYNRQFF. In nucleotides, the CDR3 is TGTGCCAGCAGCTACAACAGGCAGTTCTTC.

J is TRBJ2-5 and V is TRBV18, with 7 bases that match TRBD1. The germline V gene has CDR1 KGHSH and CDR2 LQKENI. The CDR3 has 16 amino acids. The J segment lost 4 bases and the V segment lost 4 bases, leaving 12 bases of the junction unmatched. CDR3 in DNA: TGTGCCAGCTCACAAACAGGGGACCGACGAGGAGAGACCCAGTACTTC. Amino acid sequence: CASSQTGDRRGETQYF. The full variable domain, completed using reference TRBV18 and TRBJ2-5, is NAGVMQNPRHLVRRRGQEARLRCSPMKGHSHVYWYRQLPEEGLKFMVYLQKENIIDESGMPKERFSAEFPKEGPSILRIQQVVRGDSAAYFCASSQTGDRRGETQYFGPGTRLLVL.

The table lists this clone with a count of one. The chain is built from TRBV6-1 and TRBJ2-2; unclear D gene. With 1 base removed from V and 3 bases from J, the gap between germline ends came to 12 bases. The CDR3 sequence is 16 residues long. Germline V CDR1 and CDR2: MNHNS, SASEGT. In DNA form, the CDR3 reads TGTGCCAGCAGTGAAGGGCCATATTATGACACCGGGGAGCTGTTTTTT. Translated, it gives CASSEGPYYDTGELFF.

This clone was counted ten times or more. V usage is TRBV21-1 and J usage is TRBJ2-7; the D segment call TRBD2 is taken from the table without a DNA check. TRBV21-1 is recorded as a pseudogene. This CDR3 contains 13 residues. The CDR3 is CASSKGVGYEQYF. The CDR3 DNA reads TGTGCCAGCAGCAAAGGGGTCGGGTACGAGCAGTACTTC.

This clone appeared once. The V gene is TRBV7-8, the J gene TRBJ2-7; D not resolved. Trimming stripped 1 base from V and 2 bases from J, with 6 bases between. CDR1 is SGHVS, CDR2 FQNEAQ, per germline. The CDR3 covers 13 residues. DNA for the CDR3: TGTGCCAGCAGCTTAGTCCCAACCTACGAGCAGTACTTC. Its protein product is CASSLVPTYEQYF.

The CDR3 nucleotides are TGTGCCAGCAGTCCAGGACAGGGGGGCACCTCTGGGGCCAACGTCCTGACTTTC. Translation: CASSPGQGGTSGANVLTF. This chain links TRBV27 with TRBJ2-6; 10 bases align to TRBD1. CDR3 length: 18 residues. The junction had 7 bases not matched to a gene; V was cut back by 5 bases and J by 0 bases. Germline V CDR1 and CDR2: MNHEY, SMNVEV (reference sequence).

This clone was observed a single time. The chain employs TRBV7-7 and TRBJ2-1; 14 bases line up with TRBD2. The CDR3 is 14 amino acids. Trimming took 1 base from V and 10 from J; bases not matched to a gene: 0. CDR1 is SSHAT and CDR2 is FNYEAQ in the germline V gene (reference sequence). DNA for the CDR3: TGTGCCAGCAGCTTAGGACTAGCGGGAGGGGAGCAGTTCTTC. It codes for CASSLGLAGGEQFF.

Remarks on this clone: With only one base between it and a far larger clone, this is likely a read error. V is TRBV4-2 and J is TRBJ1-4, with 10 bases that match TRBD1. Per germline, CDR1 LGHNA and CDR2 YNFKEQ. The CDR3 has 16 amino acids. CDR3 sequence reads: CVSSQGQGQGFEKLFF. DNA for the CDR3: TGTGTCAGCAGCCAGGGCCAGGGACAGGGGTTTGAAAAACTGTTTTTT.

The table lists this clone with a count of one. This chain uses TRBV21-1 with TRBJ2-4; the D segment call TRBD2 is taken from the table without a DNA check. TRBV21-1 is given as a pseudogene. The CDR3 extends over 18 amino acids. CDR3 residues: CASFKREGLAGVENIQYF. CDR3 DNA: TGTGCCAGCTTCAAGAGGGAGGGGCTAGCGGGAGTAGAGAACATTCAGTACTTC.

This sequence joins TRBV18 and TRBJ2-1, with 11 bases fitting TRBD2. Germline V gives CDR1 KGHSH, CDR2 LQKENI. This CDR3 is built from 14 residues. Trimming removed 6 bases from V and 12 bases from J; junction bases left unmatched: 10. In DNA form, the CDR3 reads TGTGCCAGCTCGCCGACTAGCGGGGAGAGGGGGCAGTTCTTC. Residues: CASSPTSGERGQFF.

Concerning this clone itself: Other DNA variants within this sample encode the same CDR3. This sequence joins TRBV29-1 and TRBJ1-5; 9 positions agree with TRBD1. Germline-derived CDR1 and CDR2 are SQVTM and ANQGSEA. J gave up 2 bases and V 4 bases, and 0 bases lay outside the gene matches. This CDR3 has 13 amino acids. The CDR3 sequence is CSVGTGGNQPQHF. The CDR3 nucleotides read TGCAGCGTTGGGACAGGGGGCAATCAGCCCCAGCATTTT.

In its sample, this clone was seen once. The chain is built from TRBV5-5 and TRBJ2-7, with D perhaps being TRBD1 or TRBD2 (5 bases each). CDR1 and CDR2 from the germline V gene are SGHKS and YYEKEE (reference sequence). Trimming left V 2 bases short and J 7 bases short, with 22 bases between. This CDR3 spans 16 amino acids. CDR3 bases: TGTGCCAGCAGCTTATGGGGCGCAGGGACGAATCTTGAGCAGTACTTC. Translation: CASSLWGAGTNLEQYF.

The chain has TRBV28 and TRBJ2-1; 9 bases agree with TRBD2. V was clipped by 5 bases and J by 5 bases; unmatched bases: 7. Germline CDR1 and CDR2: MDHEN and SYDVKM. The CDR3 totals 15 residues. The chain's CDR3 is CASSIALAGNNEQFF. CDR3 sequence (DNA): TGTGCCAGCAGTATCGCGCTAGCGGGGAACAATGAGCAGTTCTTC.

The chain is built from TRBV15 and TRBJ2-1; either TRBD1 or TRBD2 may fit D (6 bases each). V was clipped by 3 bases and J by 10 bases, with 10 bases between them. Germline lookup yields CDR1 LNHNV and CDR2 YYDKDF (reference sequence). The CDR3 covers 12 residues. The CDR3 bases are TGTGCCACCAGCAGGGGGGGCCAGGAGCAGTTCTTC. It encodes CATSRGGQEQFF.